This is a list of T cell receptor beta chains from one sample in a study of CXCR3-negative and CXCR3-positive naive CD8 T cells. TCRdb reprocessed the 5' RACE reads and reports one entry per CDR3 protein, with no DNA. The sample totals 49,000 or so distinct CDR3 sequences; its top ten clones hold around 0.58%. Sample: naive CXCR3+ CD8+ T cells from blood. Receptor source: a human donor in good health. Some clones in this sample may be carry-over from other donors' samples. Both conserved end residues are part of each CDR3. Fields, in order: CDR3 length, V gene, J gene, CDR3 protein.

len: 17; v_gene: TRBV11-3; j_gene: TRBJ2-3; CDR3aa: CASSLSLAGAHTDTQYF
len: 13; v_gene: TRBV5-1; j_gene: TRBJ1-2; CDR3aa: CASSSTGVYGYTF
len: 13; v_gene: TRBV27; j_gene: TRBJ2-1; CDR3aa: CASTGTGDNEQFF
len: 14; v_gene: TRBV9; j_gene: TRBJ2-7; CDR3aa: CASSVGGLDYEQYF
len: 12; v_gene: TRBV7-8; j_gene: TRBJ2-1; CDR3aa: CASSLRFDEQFF
len: 17; v_gene: TRBV20-1; j_gene: TRBJ2-7; CDR3aa: CSARDVTSGGPSYEQYF
len: 13; v_gene: TRBV28; j_gene: TRBJ1-2; CDR3aa: CASSFGRAVGYTF
len: 15; v_gene: TRBV6-2/TRBV6-3; j_gene: TRBJ1-1; CDR3aa: CASSTPPTDNTEAFF
len: 14; v_gene: TRBV5-6; j_gene: TRBJ2-1; CDR3aa: CASSRDASYNEQFF
len: 14; v_gene: TRBV27; j_gene: TRBJ1-5; CDR3aa: CASSNTGSNKPQHF